The 26 T cell receptor beta chains in this list originate from one sample, sequenced in a study of blood T cell repertoires in COVID-19. The data were produced by immunoSEQ multiplex PCR, yet TCRdb's version contains in-frame clones alone and is incomplete. Of around 97,000 clones listed, 87% are singletons. Sequenced: peripheral blood. These receptor sequences come from a man between 50 and 59 years old in a cohort sampled during active COVID-19.

V and J are TRBV2 and TRBJ2-1; no clear D gene. Germline V gene lookup returns CDR1 SNHLY and CDR2 FYNNEI. Deletions cut 7 bases from V and 8 bases from J, with 9 bases between. This CDR3 contains 11 residues. CDR3 nucleotide sequence: TGTGCCAGCACCCCTGTCGATGAGCAGTTCTTC. This translates into CASTPVDEQFF. The full variable domain, its missing parts supplied by reference TRBV2 and TRBJ2-1, is EPEVTQTPSHQVTQMGQEVILRCVPISNHLYFYWYRQILGQKVEFLVSFYNNEISEKSEIFDDQFSVERPDGSNFTLKIRSTKLEDSAMYFCASTPVDEQFFGPGTRLTVL.

The chain combines TRBV10-3 with TRBJ2-2; TRBD1 is a possible D gene (5 bases). This CDR3 contains 16 residues. Germline V CDR1 and CDR2: ENHRY, SYGVKD. Trimming removed 2 bases at V and 0 bases at J, with 10 bases between. The CDR3 sequence: CAISEIDSTNTGELFF. Here the CDR3 DNA reads TGTGCCATCAGTGAGATAGACAGTACGAACACCGGGGAGCTGTTTTTT.

The chain is built from TRBV7-4 and TRBJ2-7; D gene unclear. V lost 2 bases, J lost 2 bases, and 16 bases lay in between. CDR1 is SGHVT, CDR2 SQSDAQ, per germline. The CDR3 is 16 residues long. The CDR3 nucleotides are TGTGCCAGCAGCTTACTGAAGGCAGGTGTGACCTACGAGCAGTACGTC. Protein: CASSLLKAGVTYEQYV.

The chain couples TRBV12-5 to TRBJ2-2, with D tentatively TRBD1 (5 bases). Looked up from germline, CDR1 is LGHNT and CDR2 is FRNRAP. This CDR3 comprises 13 residues. The V gene lost 9 bases and the J gene lost 0 bases, with 8 bases spanning the gap. The CDR3 sequence: CASRDSNTGELFF. The CDR3 DNA reads as TGTGCTAGCAGGGATTCGAACACCGGGGAGCTGTTTTTT.

The chain joins TRBV6-5 to TRBJ1-1; D gene unclear. Trimming left V 0 bases short and J 1 base short, with 9 bases between. The germline V gene has CDR1 MNHEY and CDR2 SVGAGI. The CDR3 sequence is 15 residues long. The CDR3 DNA reads as TGTGCCAGCAGTTACTCGTCCCCGGGGAACACTGAAGCTTTCTTT. Protein sequence: CASSYSSPGNTEAFF.

V gene TRBV5-1 combines with J gene TRBJ2-5; 9 nucleotides match TRBD1. Germline values: CDR1 SGHRS, CDR2 YFSETQ. The CDR3 runs to 14 residues. The junction had 6 bases not matched to a gene; V was cut back by 4 bases and J by 5 bases. CDR3 nucleotides: TGCGCCAGCAGCCCGGGACAGGGCTTGGAGACCCAGTACTTC. Translation: CASSPGQGLETQYF.

This chain links TRBV12-3 or TRBV12-4 with TRBJ2-3; D might be TRBD2 (5 bases). The CDR3 covers 13 residues. The germline V and J ends were trimmed by 4 bases and 1 base, with 6 bases remaining between them. The CDR3 DNA sequence: TGTGCCAGCAGTTACGGGGGCACAGATACGCAGTATTTT. Protein: CASSYGGTDTQYF.

The V and J genes are TRBV4-1 and TRBJ2-1, with 8 bases identical to TRBD1. Trimming cost V 1 base and J 5 bases; bases outside gene matches: 4. From germline, CDR1 is MGHRA and CDR2 YSYEKL. CDR3 length: 15 amino acids. In nucleotides, the CDR3 is TGCGCCAGCAGCCAAGCAGGGGGCAGGAACAATGAGCAGTTCTTC. It is translated as CASSQAGGRNNEQFF.

The chain uses TRBV7-9 and TRBJ2-5; tentatively, D is TRBD2 (7 bases). There are 15 residues in the CDR3. V was pared by 5 bases and J by 5 bases, with 18 bases between. The germline V gene encodes CDR1 SEHNR and CDR2 FQNEAQ (reference sequence). The CDR3 spells CASSQTQGRGETQYF. CDR3 coding DNA: TGTGCCAGCAGCCAAACCCAGGGGAGGGGGGAGACCCAGTACTTC.

The CDR3 DNA follows: TGTGCCAGCAGCCAAGCGACTATGACTAGCGGGGAAGAGACCCAGTACTTC. It specifies CASSQATMTSGEETQYF. The rearrangement links TRBV3-1 (or the pseudogene TRBV3-2) to TRBJ2-5; 11 bases align to TRBD2. V lost 1 base and J lost 3; bases outside the gene matches: 7. Per germline, CDR1 LGHDT and CDR2 YNNKEL (reference sequence). This CDR3 is built from 17 residues.

CDR3 bases: TGTGCCAGCAGCTCATCGACAGGGAGAAATGGGCAGCCCCAGCATTTT. This translates into CASSSSTGRNGQPQHF. This chain links TRBV7-2 with TRBJ1-5; 7 nucleotides align to TRBD1. The CDR3 sequence is 16 residues long. Trimming at V came to 4 bases and at J to 7 bases, leaving 13 bases not matched to a gene. CDR1 and CDR2 from the germline V gene are SGHTA and FQGNSA.

The chain is built from TRBV28 and TRBJ2-3; possible D gene TRBD1, 5 bases. Germline V gene sequence: CDR1 MDHEN, CDR2 SYDVKM. The CDR3 consists of 14 residues. V was trimmed by 5 bases and J by 3 bases, leaving 12 bases between them. CDR3 protein: CASSQGSSTDTQYF. For the CDR3, the DNA is TGTGCCAGCAGTCAGGGTTCTTCGACAGATACGCAGTATTTT.

This sequence joins TRBV6-5 and TRBJ2-3; 7 bases are shared with TRBD2. The germline V gene has CDR1 MNHEY and CDR2 SVGAGI. V was clipped by 1 base and J by 3 bases; unmatched bases: 4. This CDR3 is built from 15 residues. Here the CDR3 DNA reads TGTGCCAGCAGTTACTTTGGGGAGGGGACAGATACGCAGTATTTT. Protein product: CASSYFGEGTDTQYF.

The gene calls are TRBV5-5 and TRBJ1-2; 8 positions agree with TRBD1. Trimming cost V 4 bases and J 3 bases; bases outside gene matches: 5. The germline V gene has CDR1 SGHKS and CDR2 YYEKEE (reference sequence). CDR3 size: 14 residues. Here the CDR3 DNA reads TGTGCCAGCAGCCAGGGACAGGTCGACTATGGCTACACCTTC. Amino acids: CASSQGQVDYGYTF. Filled out from reference TRBV5-5 and TRBJ1-2, the complete variable domain reads DAGVTQSPTHLIKTRGQQVTLRCSPISGHKSVSWYQQVLGQGPQFIFQYYEKEERGRGNFPDRFSARQFPNYSSELNVNALLLGDSALYLCASSQGQVDYGYTFGSGTRLTVV.

This chain connects TRBV5-1 to TRBJ2-5; 10 bases agree with TRBD2. V shed 4 bases, J shed 9 bases, and the junction held 18 bases outside the gene matches. The CDR3 extends over 17 amino acids. CDR1 is SGHRS and CDR2 is YFSETQ in the germline V gene. CDR3 bases: TGCGCCAGCAGCCCTGGGCTAGCGGGGGCCCGTCCTGAGGCCCAGTACTTC. Residues: CASSPGLAGARPEAQYF.

This chain joins TRBV6-5 and TRBJ2-1, with a possible D match to TRBD1 (7 bases). The V end lost 8 bases, the J end lost 4 bases, and 12 bases lay between the germline ends. The CDR3 runs to 13 residues. CDR1 is MNHEY and CDR2 is SVGAGI in the germline V gene. The CDR3: CASVEGAYNEQFF. The CDR3 DNA reads as TGTGCCAGCGTGGAGGGGGCATACAATGAGCAGTTCTTC.

This clone has a single count. The chain combines TRBV19 with TRBJ2-1; 8 bases fit TRBD2. V lost 9 bases to trimming and J lost 4 bases; unmatched junction nucleotides: 5. CDR1 and CDR2 from the germline V gene are LNHDA and SQIVND (reference sequence). There are 13 residues in the CDR3. Here the CDR3 reads CASVGGVYNEQFF. The DNA of the CDR3 is TGTGCCAGCGTCGGGGGGGTATACAATGAGCAGTTCTTC.

The chain has TRBV11-1 and TRBJ2-5; D might be TRBD2 (5 bases). Germline CDR1 reads SGHAT; CDR2 reads FQDESV (reference sequence). This CDR3 is built from 15 residues. V was shortened by 1 base and J by 5 bases, with 14 bases between the two germline ends. CDR3 DNA sequence: TGTGCCAGCAGCTTAGGAGGGCCAGTTGTCGAGACCCAGTACTTC. The encoded protein is CASSLGGPVVETQYF.

V is TRBV3-1 (or the pseudogene TRBV3-2) and J is TRBJ2-3; D is undetermined. CDR1 and CDR2 from the germline V gene are LGHDT and YNNKEL (reference sequence). The V end lost 0 bases, the J end lost 1 base, and 11 bases lay between the germline ends. The CDR3 has 16 residues. The chain's CDR3 is CASSQERTPGTDTQYF. The CDR3 region has the DNA TGTGCCAGCAGCCAAGAGCGCACTCCCGGCACAGATACGCAGTATTTT.

This clone appeared a few times. This chain links TRBV11-2 with TRBJ2-7; possibly TRBD2 for D (5 bases). The CDR3 covers 13 residues. Trimming pared 5 bases from V and 2 bases from J, leaving 10 bases between. Germline CDR1 is SGHAT and CDR2 is FQNNGV. CDR3 coding DNA: TGTGCCAGCAGCCTCGGGATTACCTACGAGCAGTACGTC. Its protein is CASSLGITYEQYV.

The V gene is TRBV7-9, the J gene TRBJ2-7; D remains unclear. V lost 3 bases and J 5 bases, leaving 8 bases between the germline ends. This CDR3 has 12 residues. Germline assignment: CDR1 SEHNR and CDR2 FQNEAQ (reference sequence). CDR3 nucleotides: TGTGCCAGCAGCTTCCTCGAGGACGAGCAGTACGTC. Amino acids: CASSFLEDEQYV.

This clone came up once. The chain employs TRBV19 and TRBJ2-1; 7 bases agree with TRBD2. After removal of 3 bases from V and 4 bases from J, the junction contained 6 bases not matched to a gene. The length of the CDR3 is 15 residues. Germline loops: CDR1 LNHDA, CDR2 SQIVND (reference sequence). CDR3: CASSIGGGPYNEQFF. Here the CDR3 DNA reads TGTGCCAGTAGTATTGGCGGGGGACCTTACAATGAGCAGTTCTTC.

The rearrangement uses TRBV9 and TRBJ1-3; TRBD1 agrees at 7 bases. V lost 4 bases to trimming and J lost 2 bases; unmatched junction nucleotides: 12. This CDR3 has 17 amino acids. Germline CDR1 is SGDLS and CDR2 is YYNGEE. CDR3 in amino acids: CASSSRSGTATGNTIYF. The DNA of the CDR3 is TGTGCCAGCAGCTCCCGATCCGGGACAGCCACTGGAAACACCATATATTTT.

The chain joins TRBV6-5 to TRBJ2-1; no clear D gene. Trimming left V 10 bases short and J 5 bases short, with 15 bases between. Germline-derived CDR1 and CDR2 are MNHEY and SVGAGI. This CDR3 region has 13 residues. CDR3 region: CAIPLGGNNEQFF. In DNA form, the CDR3 reads TGTGCCATCCCACTTGGCGGAAACAATGAGCAGTTCTTC.

This clone was seen only once. This chain uses TRBV5-1 with TRBJ2-3; 9 positions agree with TRBD2. The CDR3 contains 15 residues. Germline V gives CDR1 SGHRS, CDR2 YFSETQ. V lost 4 bases, J lost 8 bases, and 11 bases stayed unmatched. The CDR3 sequence is CASSASGAGHGTQYF. The CDR3 bases are TGCGCCAGCAGCGCTAGCGGGGCCGGCCATGGTACGCAGTATTTT. Filled out from reference TRBV5-1 and TRBJ2-3, the complete variable domain reads KAGVTQTPRYLIKTRGQQVTLSCSPISGHRSVSWYQQTPGQGLQFLFEYFSETQRNKGNFPGRFSGRQFSNSRSEMNVSTLELGDSALYLCASSASGAGHGTQYFGPGTRLTVL.

J is TRBJ2-2 and V is TRBV5-1, with D maybe TRBD1 (5 bases). Germline CDR1 and CDR2: SGHRS and YFSETQ. The germline V and J ends were trimmed by 0 bases and 0 bases, with 6 bases remaining between them. The CDR3 runs 15 residues. CDR3: CASSLATANTGELFF. The CDR3 DNA follows: TGCGCCAGCAGCTTGGCGACAGCGAACACCGGGGAGCTGTTTTTT.